This TCR beta chain came from a study of OX40 agonist ivuxolimab in advanced cancers. About the study as a whole: The costimulatory receptor OX40 (CD134) was targeted by ivuxolimab, a fully human IgG2 agonistic monoclonal antibody. Intravenous ivuxolimab was administered to patients every 2 weeks at six dose levels: 0.01, 0.1, 0.3, 1.5, 3 and 10 mg/kg. The monotherapy dose-escalation portion (N of about 50 patients) of the phase I ivuxolimab trial is reported in the paper. Peripheral TCRbeta sequencing aimed to test whether ivuxolimab altered TCR sequence diversity and caused clonal T-cell expansion. The dose-escalation cohort was around 83% male with a mean age of 60 years, ranging from roughly 20 to 80. Prior anti-PD-1, anti-PD-L1 or anti-CTLA-4 therapy was permitted, and 40% to 50% of dose-escalation patients had received checkpoint inhibitors. Partial responses were achieved by three dose-escalation patients, of whom one had hepatocellular carcinoma and two had cutaneous melanoma. Of the 50 or so patients in dose escalation, some 20 had hepatocellular carcinoma, some 15 had melanoma, 9 had renal cell carcinoma and 9 had head and neck cancer.

The CDR3, cysteine through phenylalanine, is 15 amino acids long. The CDR3 DNA has 45 bases and is translated from base 1. Via the germline V gene, CDR1 is SGHRS and CDR2 YFSETQ. The germline V end is reduced by 0 bases and the J end by 5 bases; junction bases left unmatched: 3. Genomic DNA was isolated from the sorted cells so that the TCRbeta CDR3 region could be sequenced. TCRbeta CDR3 regions were sequenced using the immunoSEQ Assay. TCRdb provides this immuneACCESS table in a form limited to in-frame rearrangements. Some clones are lacking; in checked studies, under half of them reflect an unresolved V gene, and why the rest are absent is not known. The sample data list 90,000 to 120,000 clones, and about nine tenths of these were observed just once. The leading ten clones occupy 0.31% of the sample. The trial excluded patients who had a history of autoimmune disease or were on systemic immunosuppression. Peripheral blood for TCR sequencing was drawn from every dose cohort at baseline, at cycle 4 day 1 and at cycle 7 day 1. The samples were taken from a phase I, first-in-human, multicenter, open-label dose-escalation trial of ivuxolimab. The trial enrolled adults with locally advanced or metastatic head and neck squamous cell, hepatocellular, melanoma or renal cell carcinoma. Before TCR sequencing, CD4+ T cells and CD8+ T cells from peripheral blood were sorted into separate populations.

Note on this clone: Its antigen is unknown. No quality values exist for individual bases; no much larger clone is one base distant.

What the research found in general, with its limitations: After ivuxolimab, more expanded clones were found on average in CD8+ T cells than in CD4+ T cells. Low levels of normalized T-cell clonal expansion were also seen in some patients who did not respond. Clonal expansion of both CD4+ and CD8+ blood T cells was observed from baseline to week 6 at doses 0.1 to 3.0 mg/kg. In the 0.1-3.0 mg/kg groups, partial responders were among the patients with the lowest normalized peripheral clonal expansion, particularly in CD8+ T cells. The antigen specificity of the clonally expanded peripheral T cells was not determined.

The TCR sequence derives from an adult with an advanced solid tumor such as melanoma, head and neck, liver or kidney cancer. This chain is built from TRBV5-1 and TRBJ2-2, with TRBD1 identical over 8 junction bases. Source: CD4+ or CD8+ T cells sorted from blood, taken in a trial of the OX40 agonist ivuxolimab. CDR3 loop: CASSLDGQGTGELFF. The nucleotide sequence is TGCGCCAGCAGCTTGGATGGACAGGGAACCGGGGAGCTGTTTTTT.